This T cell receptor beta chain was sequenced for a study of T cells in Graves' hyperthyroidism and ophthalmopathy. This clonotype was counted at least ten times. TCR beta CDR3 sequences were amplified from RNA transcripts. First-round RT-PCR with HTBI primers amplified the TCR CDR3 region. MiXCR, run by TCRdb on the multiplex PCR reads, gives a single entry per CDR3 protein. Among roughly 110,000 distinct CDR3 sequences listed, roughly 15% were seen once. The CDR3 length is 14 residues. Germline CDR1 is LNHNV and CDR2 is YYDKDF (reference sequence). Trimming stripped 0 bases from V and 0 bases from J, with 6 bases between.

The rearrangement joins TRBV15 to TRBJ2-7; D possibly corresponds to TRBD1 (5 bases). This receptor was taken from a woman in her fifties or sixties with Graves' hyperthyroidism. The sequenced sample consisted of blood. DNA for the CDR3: TGTGCCACCAGCAGAGATCAGGGCTCCTACGAGCAGTACGTC. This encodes CATSRDQGSYEQYV.